A selection of T cell receptor beta chains follows, all from one sample in a study of prognosis after radiotherapy for stage I lung cancer. TCRdb passed the multiplex PCR reads through MiXCR, listing each CDR3 protein once. Of over 45,000 distinct CDR3 sequences in the sample, around a quarter were seen once. The input for sequencing was PBMCs, taken before or after stereotactic body radiation therapy (not recorded which). The source is a donor over 45 with non-small cell lung cancer. Each CDR3 is given with its conserved first and last residue.

j_gene,v_gene,CDR3aa
TRBJ2-1,TRBV5-1,CASSRGYNEQFF
TRBJ2-5,TRBV6-2/TRBV6-3,CASSYSLTSGEKETQYF
TRBJ2-7,TRBV6-4,CASSPHRDGDWYEQYF
TRBJ2-5,TRBV3-1,CASSQDQGNQETQYF
TRBJ2-1,TRBV15,CATSDLLAGGLNEQFF
TRBJ2-3,TRBV20-1,CSSTPGLTDTQYF
TRBJ1-3,TRBV5-1,CASSLAGSSGNTIYF
TRBJ1-6,TRBV12-3/TRBV12-4,CASRMGGKNSPLHF
TRBJ2-1,TRBV6-1,CASTPGGPRNEQFF
TRBJ2-7,TRBV9,CASSVSGTGSGEQYF
TRBJ2-3,TRBV4-1,CASSHTGESTDTQYF
TRBJ2-2,TRBV5-1,CASSRQSVSSNTGELFF
TRBJ2-5,TRBV12-3/TRBV12-4,CASSLSVWRGSVETQYF
TRBJ2-1,TRBV9,CADSVEPSGGGEQFF
TRBJ2-7,TRBV6-9,CASSYSPDGLWEQYF
TRBJ1-6,TRBV30,CASSGQGSYNSPLHF
TRBJ2-7,TRBV6-2/TRBV6-3,CASRDLGGGGYEQYF
TRBJ1-1,TRBV7-3,CASSHSGNTEAFF
TRBJ2-3,TRBV30,CAWTGLGSTDTQYF
TRBJ1-1,TRBV3-1,CASSHSGTGRNTEAFF
TRBJ2-2,TRBV7-2,CASSLVTIGELFF
TRBJ2-1,TRBV20-1,CSARDQGTYNEQFF
TRBJ2-2,TRBV6-1,CASLATQNTGELFF
TRBJ2-1,TRBV6-5,CASSYSEQVYNEQFF
TRBJ2-7,TRBV7-9,CASSSARGAYEQYF
TRBJ2-7,TRBV28,CASSSKTGAAYEQYF